The next 18 T cell receptor beta chains were all read from a single sample in a study of T-cell memory formation after mild COVID-19. In TCRdb, the 5' RACE reads were re-called with MiXCR into one record per CDR3 protein. The sample yields under 300,000 distinct CDR3 sequences, around 16% seen once. The sample comprised PBMCs or a T cell subset sorted from them (not recorded which). Receptors originate from a man aged 18-30 years who had mild COVID-19 (a few samples of this study predate the infection). Cell type and time point are not known.

Here the CDR3 reads CASRRLAGGSTDTQYF. CDR3 nucleotide sequence: TGTGCCAGCAGGCGACTAGCGGGGGGGAGCACAGATACGCAGTATTTT. This sequence joins TRBV6-2 or TRBV6-3 and TRBJ2-3; 14 nucleotides line up with TRBD2. CDR3 length equals 16 residues. The junction had 2 bases not matched to a gene; V was cut back by 6 bases and J by 0 bases. Germline V gives CDR1 MNHEY, CDR2 SVGEGT.

This clonotype was picked up many times. The chain links TRBV7-2 to TRBJ2-3; weak D call: TRBD2 (6 bases). The CDR3 is 16 residues long. Germline values: CDR1 SGHTA, CDR2 FQGNSA. Trimming pared 7 bases from V and 0 bases from J, leaving 17 bases between. CDR3: CASTPFWGVSTDTQYF. Written as DNA, the CDR3 is TGTGCCAGCACCCCTTTTTGGGGGGTGAGCACAGATACGCAGTATTTT. The variable domain in full, completed from reference TRBV7-2 and TRBJ2-3, reads GAGVSQSPSNKVTEKGKDVELRCDPISGHTALYWYRQSLGQGLEFLIYFQGNSAPDKSGLPSDRFSAERTGGSVSTLTIQRTQQEDSAVYLCASTPFWGVSTDTQYFGPGTRLTVL.

CDR3 sequence (DNA): TGCGCCAGCAGCTTGGGTGTTAAAGGCAATCAGCCCCAGCATTTT. It encodes CASSLGVKGNQPQHF. The chain uses TRBV5-1 and TRBJ1-5; D is unclear. Trimming took 0 bases from V and 2 from J, leaving 9 bases between them. CDR3 length equals 15 residues. Per the germline V gene, CDR1 is SGHRS and CDR2 is YFSETQ.

This chain joins TRBV6-2 or TRBV6-3 and TRBJ1-2; D is ambiguous. Germline V lookup: CDR1 MNHEY, CDR2 SVGEGT. CDR3 size: 13 residues. V gave up 5 bases and J gave up 3 bases, with 10 bases separating them. For the CDR3, the DNA is TGTGCCAGCAGTCCCGGACCGCACTATGGCTACACCTTC. Its protein product is CASSPGPHYGYTF.

This clonotype was observed a handful of times. The V gene is TRBV5-1, the J gene TRBJ2-2; 9 nucleotides align to TRBD1. V was clipped by 4 bases and J by 1 base; unmatched bases: 2. The CDR3 runs 15 residues. Germline CDR1 and CDR2: SGHRS and YFSETQ. The CDR3 loop is CASSEGQGNTGELFF. DNA for the CDR3: TGCGCCAGCAGCGAGGGACAGGGGAACACCGGGGAGCTGTTTTTT.

The chain combines TRBV7-8 with TRBJ1-2, with 7 bases aligning to TRBD1. The V segment lost 3 bases and the J segment 4 bases; nucleotides outside the gene matches: 5. Germline-derived CDR1 and CDR2 are SGHVS and FQNEAQ. This CDR3 comprises 14 residues. CDR3: CASSFRTGGYGYTF. CDR3 nucleotides: TGTGCCAGCAGCTTTCGGACAGGCGGCTATGGCTACACCTTC.

The chain carries TRBV12-3 or TRBV12-4 and TRBJ1-5, with TRBD1 matching over 8 bases. With 2 bases clipped from V and 1 base from J, the junction kept 10 bases outside the gene matches. The CDR3 is 18 amino acids. The CDR3 spells CASSLTFQGAVSNQPQHF. In nucleotides, the CDR3 is TGTGCCAGCAGTTTAACTTTCCAGGGGGCGGTGAGCAATCAGCCCCAGCATTTT.

In its sample, this clonotype was seen a few times. V and J are TRBV11-2 and TRBJ2-1, with 9 bases identical to TRBD2. Germline V gene data show CDR1 as SGHAT and CDR2 as FQNNGV. V trimming: 0 bases; J trimming: 1 base; junction bases outside the gene matches: 7. The CDR3 length is 18 residues. The CDR3 DNA is TGTGCCAGCAGCTTAGATCAATTAGCGGGGGAATCCTACAATGAGCAGTTCTTC. Its protein is CASSLDQLAGESYNEQFF.

The J gene is TRBJ2-1, the V gene TRBV9; 8 bases agree with TRBD2. This CDR3 is built from 14 residues. Germline V CDR1 and CDR2: SGDLS, YYNGEE. The V gene end was trimmed by 7 bases and the J gene end by 7 bases; junction bases not matched to a gene: 10. The CDR3 reads CASGSPGLGNEQFF. The CDR3 DNA sequence: TGTGCCAGCGGCTCGCCGGGACTAGGTAATGAGCAGTTCTTC.

The table lists this clonotype with a few counts. The CDR3 reads CASSQEAEEETQYF. As DNA, the CDR3 is TGTGCCAGCAGCCAAGAGGCGGAAGAAGAGACCCAGTACTTC. This chain uses TRBV4-2 with TRBJ2-5; no clear D. CDR1 and CDR2 (germline): LGHNA, YNFKEQ. The CDR3 loop spans 14 amino acids. The V end lost 0 bases, the J end lost 3 bases, and 8 bases lay between the germline ends.

CDR3 coding DNA: TGCAGTGTGGGGAGGGGGCTTAATCAGCCCCAGCATTTT. It codes for CSVGRGLNQPQHF. The V and J genes are TRBV20-1 and TRBJ1-5; TRBD1 matches at 7 bases. This CDR3 has 13 amino acids. V was clipped by 7 bases and J by 4 bases; unmatched bases: 7. Germline CDR1 DFQATT, CDR2 SNEGSKA (reference sequence).

Only a few counts were recorded for this clonotype. The chain links TRBV7-8 to TRBJ2-7, with D maybe TRBD2 (6 bases). The CDR3 is 15 amino acids. Germline assignment: CDR1 SGHVS and CDR2 FQNEAQ. V lost 2 bases to trimming and J lost 2 bases, with 13 bases between them. CDR3 DNA: TGTGCCAGCAGCTTAATTGGCGGGGTCCCCTACGAGCAGTACTTC. Its protein product is CASSLIGGVPYEQYF.

The chain joins TRBV6-2 or TRBV6-3 to TRBJ1-1; no clear D. With 5 bases removed from V and 3 bases from J, the gap between germline ends came to 10 bases. CDR3 length: 13 amino acids. Germline values: CDR1 MNHEY, CDR2 SVGEGT. CDR3 residues: CASSLRLDTEAFF. The CDR3 DNA reads as TGTGCCAGCAGTCTTCGGCTGGACACTGAAGCTTTCTTT.

Concerning this clonotype itself: One end of the junction fails to match germline, which may point to a read error. CDR3 residues: CDSSQIRTRGYNEQFF. The CDR3 DNA follows: TGCGACAGCAGCCAAATCCGGACTAGGGGCTACAATGAGCAGTTCTTC. The rearrangement uses TRBV4-3 and TRBJ2-1, with 7 nucleotides matching TRBD2. The CDR3 has 16 amino acids. Germline CDR1 is LGHNA and CDR2 is YSLEER.

This clonotype has a single count. The gene calls are TRBV4-1 and TRBJ1-1; unclear D gene. The CDR3 runs to 17 residues. Trimming removed 1 base at V and 1 base at J, with 16 bases between. CDR1 and CDR2 (germline): MGHRA, YSYEKL. CDR3 residues: CASSQGAQGEANTEAFF. In DNA form, the CDR3 reads TGCGCCAGCAGCCAAGGGGCGCAAGGAGAGGCGAACACTGAAGCTTTCTTT.

The chain joins TRBV3-1 to TRBJ2-6; perhaps TRBD2 as D (5 bases). CDR1 and CDR2 from the germline V gene are LGHDT and YNNKEL (reference sequence). This CDR3 has 17 amino acids. The germline V and J ends were trimmed by 0 bases and 4 bases, with 13 bases remaining between them. The CDR3 is CASSQDHYSGGANVLTF. CDR3 coding DNA: TGTGCCAGCAGCCAAGACCATTATTCGGGAGGGGCCAACGTCCTGACTTTC.

A few counts support this clonotype. The J gene is TRBJ2-5, the V gene TRBV12-3 or TRBV12-4; a possible D gene is TRBD2 (7 bases). Trimming took off 7 bases at V and 4 bases at J, with 16 bases between the two ends. The CDR3 has 14 amino acids. The CDR3 nucleotides read TGTGCCAGCACCGCAAGGGGGGGGCTAGAGACCCAGTACTTC. This codes for CASTARGGLETQYF.

The V call is TRBV5-5, the J call TRBJ2-7; 9 bases align to TRBD1. The CDR3 has 16 amino acids. CDR1 and CDR2 from the germline V gene are SGHKS and YYEKEE (reference sequence). V shed 4 bases, J shed 2 bases, and the junction held 10 bases outside the gene matches. The CDR3 loop reads CASSRGQGRLPYEQYV. Written as DNA, the CDR3 is TGTGCCAGCAGCCGAGGACAGGGGAGGTTGCCCTACGAGCAGTACGTC.